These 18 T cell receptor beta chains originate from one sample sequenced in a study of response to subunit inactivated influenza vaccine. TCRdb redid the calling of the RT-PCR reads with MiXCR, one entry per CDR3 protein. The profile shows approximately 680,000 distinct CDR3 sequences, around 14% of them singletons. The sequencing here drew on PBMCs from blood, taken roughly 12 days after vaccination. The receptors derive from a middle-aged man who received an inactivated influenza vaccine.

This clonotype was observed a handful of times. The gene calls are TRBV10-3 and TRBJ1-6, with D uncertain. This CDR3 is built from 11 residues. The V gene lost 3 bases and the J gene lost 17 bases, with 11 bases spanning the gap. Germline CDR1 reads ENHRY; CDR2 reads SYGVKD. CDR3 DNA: TGTGCCATCAGTGATGGATCCGTTGTCCACTTT. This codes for CAISDGSVVHF.

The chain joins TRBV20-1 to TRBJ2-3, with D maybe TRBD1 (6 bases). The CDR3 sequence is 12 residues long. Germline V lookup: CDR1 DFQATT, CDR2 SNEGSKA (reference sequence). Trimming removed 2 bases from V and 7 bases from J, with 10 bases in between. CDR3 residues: CSARQGQNTQYF. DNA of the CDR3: TGCAGTGCTAGACAGGGGCAAAATACGCAGTATTTT.

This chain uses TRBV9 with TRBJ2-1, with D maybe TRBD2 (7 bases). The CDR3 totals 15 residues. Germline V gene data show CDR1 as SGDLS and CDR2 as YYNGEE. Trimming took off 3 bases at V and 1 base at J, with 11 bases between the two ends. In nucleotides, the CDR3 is TGTGCCAGCAGCGGAGGGGGGGGGTCCTACAATGAGCAGTTCTTC. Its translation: CASSGGGGSYNEQFF.

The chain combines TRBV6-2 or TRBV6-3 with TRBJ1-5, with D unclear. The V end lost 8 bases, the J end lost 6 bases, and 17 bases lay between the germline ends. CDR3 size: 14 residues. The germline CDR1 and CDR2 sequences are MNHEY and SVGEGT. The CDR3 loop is CASCDWGNGQPQHF. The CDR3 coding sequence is TGTGCCAGCTGCGACTGGGGAAACGGTCAGCCCCAGCATTTT.

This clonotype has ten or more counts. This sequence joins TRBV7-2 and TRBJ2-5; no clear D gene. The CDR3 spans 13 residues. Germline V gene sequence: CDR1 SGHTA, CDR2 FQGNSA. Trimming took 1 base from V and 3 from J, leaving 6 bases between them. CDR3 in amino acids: CASSLVYKETQYF. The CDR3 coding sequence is TGTGCCAGCAGCTTAGTCTACAAAGAGACCCAGTACTTC.

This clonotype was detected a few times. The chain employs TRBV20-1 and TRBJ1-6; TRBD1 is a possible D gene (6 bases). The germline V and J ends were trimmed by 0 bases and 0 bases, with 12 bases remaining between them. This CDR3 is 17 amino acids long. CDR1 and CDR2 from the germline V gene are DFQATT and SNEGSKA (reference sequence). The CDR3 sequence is CSARDPGQNSYNSPLHF. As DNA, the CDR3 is TGCAGTGCTAGAGATCCCGGACAGAACTCCTATAATTCACCCCTCCACTTT.

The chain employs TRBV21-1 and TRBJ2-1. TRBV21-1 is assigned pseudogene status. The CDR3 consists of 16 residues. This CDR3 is CASSKVSQRLYNEQFF. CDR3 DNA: TGTGCCAGCAGCAAAGTGAGCCAGCGACTCTACAATGAGCAGTTCTTC.

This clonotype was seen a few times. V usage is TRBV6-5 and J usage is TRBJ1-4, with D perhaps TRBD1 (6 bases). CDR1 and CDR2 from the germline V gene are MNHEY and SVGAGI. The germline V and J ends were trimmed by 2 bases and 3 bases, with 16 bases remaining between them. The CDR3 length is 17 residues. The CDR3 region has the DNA TGTGCCAGCAGTTACCTAAGCACAGGGCTTGCTAATGAAAAACTGTTTTTT. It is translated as CASSYLSTGLANEKLFF.

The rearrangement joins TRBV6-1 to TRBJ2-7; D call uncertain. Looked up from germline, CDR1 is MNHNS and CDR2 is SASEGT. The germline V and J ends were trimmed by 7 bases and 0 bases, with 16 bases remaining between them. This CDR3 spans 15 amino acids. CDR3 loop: CASMGENLFSYEQYF. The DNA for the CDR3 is TGTGCCAGCATGGGTGAGAATCTATTCTCCTACGAGCAGTACTTC.

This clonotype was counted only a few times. The CDR3 region has the DNA TGTGCCAGCAGCCAAGTTCAGGGTAGAACGACTGGAAACACCATATATTTT. Its protein product is CASSQVQGRTTGNTIYF. The rearrangement joins TRBV3-1 to TRBJ1-3; the D gene is possibly TRBD1 (5 bases). The CDR3 is 17 amino acids. With 1 base removed from V and 2 bases from J, the gap between germline ends came to 15 bases. Germline lookup yields CDR1 LGHDT and CDR2 YNNKEL (reference sequence).

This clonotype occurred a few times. The CDR3 nucleotides are TGTGCCAGCAGCTTAGGGGCTAGCGGCGATGAGCAGTTCTTC. This codes for CASSLGASGDEQFF. The gene calls are TRBV7-9 and TRBJ2-1; TRBD2 aligns across 7 bases. The CDR3 is 14 residues long. After removal of 1 base from V and 8 bases from J, the junction contained 5 bases not matched to a gene. Germline CDR1 and CDR2: SEHNR and FQNEAQ (reference sequence).

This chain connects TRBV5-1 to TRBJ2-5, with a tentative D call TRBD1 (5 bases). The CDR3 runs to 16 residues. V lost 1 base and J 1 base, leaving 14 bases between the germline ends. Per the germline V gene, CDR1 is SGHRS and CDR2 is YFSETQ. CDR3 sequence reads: CASSLQGAGTQETQYF. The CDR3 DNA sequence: TGCGCCAGCAGCTTGCAAGGGGCCGGAACCCAAGAGACCCAGTACTTC.

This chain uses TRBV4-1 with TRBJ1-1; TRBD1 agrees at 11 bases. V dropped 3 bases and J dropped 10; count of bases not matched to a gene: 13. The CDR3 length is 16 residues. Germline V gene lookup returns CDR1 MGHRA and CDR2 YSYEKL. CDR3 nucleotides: TGCGCCAGCAGCCAGGCGAGTTGGACAGGGGGCCGAGGAGCTTTCTTT. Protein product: CASSQASWTGGRGAFF.

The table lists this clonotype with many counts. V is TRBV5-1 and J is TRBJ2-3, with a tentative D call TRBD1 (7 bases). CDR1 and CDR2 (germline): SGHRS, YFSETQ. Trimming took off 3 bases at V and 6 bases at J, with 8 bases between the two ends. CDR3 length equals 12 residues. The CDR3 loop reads CASSSGGDTQYF. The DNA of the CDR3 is TGCGCCAGCAGCTCAGGGGGGGATACGCAGTATTTT.

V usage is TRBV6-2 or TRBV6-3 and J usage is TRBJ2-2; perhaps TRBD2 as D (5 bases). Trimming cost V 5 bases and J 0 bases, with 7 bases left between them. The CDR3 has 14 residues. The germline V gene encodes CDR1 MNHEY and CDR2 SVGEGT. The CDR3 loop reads CASSDYSNTGELFF. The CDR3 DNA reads TGTGCCAGCAGTGACTATTCGAACACCGGGGAGCTGTTTTTT.

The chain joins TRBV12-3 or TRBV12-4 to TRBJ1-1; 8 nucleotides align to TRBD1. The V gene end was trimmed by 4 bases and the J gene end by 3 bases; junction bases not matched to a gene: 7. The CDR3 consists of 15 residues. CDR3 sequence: CASSSQGAGDTEAFF. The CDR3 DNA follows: TGTGCCAGCAGTTCCCAGGGGGCAGGTGACACTGAAGCTTTCTTT.

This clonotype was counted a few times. The CDR3 is CASSRLGRTSGYEQYF. CDR3 in DNA: TGTGCCAGCAGCCGACTCGGGAGGACTAGCGGCTACGAGCAGTACTTC. The genes are TRBV3-1 and TRBJ2-7; TRBD2 matches 10 bases. The CDR3 is 16 amino acids. After removal of 4 bases from V and 3 bases from J, the junction contained 9 bases not matched to a gene. Germline lookup yields CDR1 LGHDT and CDR2 YNNKEL (reference sequence).

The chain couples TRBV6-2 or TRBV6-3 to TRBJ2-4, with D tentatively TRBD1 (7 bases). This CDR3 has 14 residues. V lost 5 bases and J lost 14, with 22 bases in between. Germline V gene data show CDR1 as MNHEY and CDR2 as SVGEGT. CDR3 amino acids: CASSPTGDSRLKYF. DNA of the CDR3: TGTGCCAGCAGTCCCACAGGGGACTCGAGGTTGAAGTACTTC.